These 28 T cell receptor beta chains were sequenced from one sample in a study of T cell responses to AZD1222 COVID-19 vaccine. Method: immunoSEQ multiplex PCR; TCRdb's copy keeps in-frame clones and lacks some. The sample shows 95,000 to 150,000 clones, 80% to 90% of them seen only once. Sequenced material: peripheral blood, taken on day 0 of AZD1222 vaccination. All receptors come from an adult in good health.

This rearrangement joins TRBV6-2 or TRBV6-3 to TRBJ1-5, with D possibly matching TRBD1 (6 bases). Trimming cost V 0 bases and J 0 bases, with 18 bases left between them. Germline V gene sequence: CDR1 MNHEY, CDR2 SVGEGT. This CDR3 has 19 amino acids. For the CDR3, the DNA is TGTGCCAGCAGTTACTCATTCGATGGACAGACAAATAGCAATCAGCCCCAGCATTTT. Amino acid sequence: CASSYSFDGQTNSNQPQHF.

V usage is TRBV5-1 and J usage is TRBJ1-2; D ambiguous. The CDR3 is made up of 14 amino acids. Looked up from germline, CDR1 is SGHRS and CDR2 is YFSETQ. Trimming removed 2 bases from V and 5 bases from J, with 13 bases in between. CDR3 in amino acids: CASSFGEVGYGYTF. CDR3 nucleotides: TGCGCCAGCAGCTTTGGGGAGGTCGGGTATGGCTACACCTTC.

The rearrangement uses TRBV28 and TRBJ1-1; 10 nucleotides line up with TRBD1. Looked up from germline, CDR1 is MDHEN and CDR2 is SYDVKM. The CDR3 has 17 amino acids. Trimming took 6 bases from V and 0 from J; bases not matched to a gene: 10. CDR3 residues: CASRRPGQGFMNTEAFF. The CDR3 coding sequence is TGTGCCAGCAGGCGGCCGGGACAGGGGTTCATGAACACTGAAGCTTTCTTT.

The chain uses TRBV19 and TRBJ2-1; D tentatively fits TRBD1 or TRBD2 (5 bases each). Trimming took off 3 bases at V and 9 bases at J, with 21 bases between the two ends. CDR3 size: 16 residues. In germline, CDR1 is LNHDA, CDR2 SQIVND (reference sequence). CDR3 coding DNA: TGTGCCAGTAGTATGGGGGTGGGAATTAGTAGTAGTGAGCAGTTCTTC. Translated, it gives CASSMGVGISSSEQFF.

V and J are TRBV5-4 and TRBJ1-2, with TRBD1 identical over 7 bases. V lost 0 bases to trimming and J lost 4 bases; unmatched junction nucleotides: 18. Germline CDR1 SGHNT, CDR2 YYREEE (reference sequence). The CDR3 sequence is 19 residues long. CDR3 in DNA: TGTGCCAGCAGCTTGGCCGGGGGGACAGCTACTCATATCCTCTATGGCTACACCTTC. As protein: CASSLAGGTATHILYGYTF.

The CDR3 DNA is TGTGCCAGCAGCTTGGATCCTAATCAGCCCCAGCATTTT. This gives the protein CASSLDPNQPQHF. The chain is built from TRBV5-4 and TRBJ1-5; no clear D. The CDR3 length is 13 residues. V was clipped by 0 bases and J by 4 bases, with 5 bases between them. The V gene's germline CDR1 is SGHNT and CDR2 YYREEE (reference sequence).

This chain connects TRBV4-1 to TRBJ1-1; 8 nucleotides align to TRBD1. Germline values: CDR1 MGHRA, CDR2 YSYEKL. The CDR3 length is 15 residues. With V trimmed by 2 bases and J by 4 bases, 6 bases remained unmatched. The CDR3 region has the DNA TGCGCCAGCAGCCAATTTCGACAGGGGTTCACTGAAGCTTTCTTT. Translating gives CASSQFRQGFTEAFF.

This clone was picked up one time. The chain uses TRBV19 and TRBJ2-7; D might be TRBD2 (6 bases). V was trimmed by 3 bases and J by 6 bases, leaving 15 bases between them. The CDR3 totals 14 residues. Germline V gives CDR1 LNHDA, CDR2 SQIVND (reference sequence). CDR3 sequence reads: CASSMAGTFAEQYF. In DNA, the CDR3 is TGTGCCAGTAGTATGGCTGGGACTTTCGCCGAGCAGTACTTC.

This rearrangement joins TRBV6-5 to TRBJ1-2; the match to TRBD1 covers 10 bases. Unmatched junction bases numbered 4, after V lost 4 bases and J lost 2 bases. Germline loops: CDR1 MNHEY, CDR2 SVGAGI. This CDR3 has 15 residues. This CDR3 is CASSFSGQGNYGYTF. CDR3 DNA: TGTGCCAGCAGTTTCTCGGGACAGGGGAACTATGGCTACACCTTC.

The chain has TRBV6-2 or TRBV6-3 and TRBJ1-5; perhaps TRBD1 as D (6 bases). CDR1 and CDR2 from the germline V gene are MNHEY and SVGEGT. This CDR3 has 14 amino acids. Trimming pared 2 bases from V and 6 bases from J, leaving 11 bases between. As DNA, the CDR3 is TGTGCCAGCAGTTACGTGGCAGGGGCTCAGCCCCAGCATTTT. It encodes CASSYVAGAQPQHF.

The chain uses TRBV18 and TRBJ1-1, with D unresolved. From germline, CDR1 is KGHSH and CDR2 LQKENI. This CDR3 is 14 amino acids long. The V gene lost 0 bases and the J gene lost 1 base, with 6 bases spanning the gap. The CDR3 bases are TGTGCCAGCTCACCACCGTCCTGGAACACTGAAGCTTTCTTT. Translating gives CASSPPSWNTEAFF.

This sequence joins TRBV2 and TRBJ2-7; D remains unclear. The V and J ends lost 7 bases and 3 bases respectively, with 10 bases between them. CDR3 size: 12 residues. Germline values: CDR1 SNHLY, CDR2 FYNNEI. DNA for the CDR3: TGTGCCAGCAAGGGCGGCCTCTACGAGCAGTACTTC. Its protein is CASKGGLYEQYF.

The chain couples TRBV18 to TRBJ2-1, with 10 bases matching TRBD2. Per germline, CDR1 KGHSH and CDR2 LQKENI. After removal of 1 base from V and 7 bases from J, the junction contained 7 bases not matched to a gene. The CDR3 totals 16 residues. The CDR3 sequence is CASSPLPSGSGNEQFF. In DNA form, the CDR3 reads TGTGCCAGCTCACCACTCCCTAGCGGGAGCGGTAATGAGCAGTTCTTC.

This CDR3 is CASSPRLAGGPGELFF. The CDR3 region has the DNA TGTGCCAGCAGCCCCCGACTAGCGGGAGGGCCCGGGGAGCTGTTTTTT. This sequence joins TRBV7-8 and TRBJ2-2, with 14 bases fitting TRBD2. CDR1 SGHVS and CDR2 FQNEAQ come from the germline V gene. The CDR3 consists of 16 residues. Trimming at V came to 5 bases and at J to 6 bases, leaving 5 bases not matched to a gene. The variable domain in full, completed from reference TRBV7-8 and TRBJ2-2, reads GAGVSQSPRYKVAKRGQDVALRCDPISGHVSLFWYQQALGQGPEFLTYFQNEAQLDKSGLPSDRFFAERPEGSVSTLKIQRTQQEDSAVYLCASSPRLAGGPGELFFGEGSRLTVL.

The chain has TRBV5-1 and TRBJ1-2; no definite D call. CDR1 SGHRS and CDR2 YFSETQ come from the germline V gene. This CDR3 has 12 residues. V was cut by 1 base and J by 6 bases, with 7 bases left in between. CDR3 bases: TGCGCCAGCAGCTTGTTTGCCGATGGCTACACCTTC. Its protein is CASSLFADGYTF.

J is TRBJ1-4 and V is TRBV18; D is unclear. Trimming removed 5 bases from V and 0 bases from J, with 10 bases in between. CDR1 is KGHSH, CDR2 LQKENI, per germline. The CDR3 has 15 amino acids. The CDR3 sequence: CASSKDVATNEKLFF. The CDR3 nucleotides are TGTGCCAGCTCAAAGGACGTAGCAACTAATGAAAAACTGTTTTTT.

In the case of this clone: The junction departs from germline at one end; a sequencing error may be responsible. The chain joins TRBV6-5 to TRBJ1-2; a weak D match, TRBD1 (5 bases). Looked up from germline, CDR1 is MNHEY and CDR2 is SVGAGI. The length of the CDR3 is 13 residues. The CDR3 DNA reads TGTGCCAGCAGTTACTCGGGGGGGGACCGGACACTTTTC. Its protein is CASSYSGGDRTLF.

The V call is TRBV6-6, the J call TRBJ2-5; D may be TRBD2 (5 bases). Between the trimmed V and J ends, which lost 2 bases and 3 bases, there was a span of 13 bases. This CDR3 spans 15 amino acids. CDR1 and CDR2 (germline): MNHNY, SVGAGI (reference sequence). CDR3 in amino acids: CASSYPQVGEETQYF. The DNA of the CDR3 is TGTGCCAGCAGTTACCCCCAGGTGGGAGAAGAGACCCAGTACTTC.

V and J are TRBV30 and TRBJ1-1, with D perhaps matching TRBD1 (6 bases). The length of the CDR3 is 13 residues. CDR1 is GTSNPN and CDR2 is SVGIG in the germline V gene (reference sequence). V was trimmed by 5 bases and J by 4 bases, leaving 14 bases between them. Written as DNA, the CDR3 is TGTGCCTGGTCCCCAGGGGCCCTCACTGAAGCTTTCTTT. Translation gives CAWSPGALTEAFF. Full variable domain (missing parts from reference TRBV30 and TRBJ1-1): SQTIHQWPATLVQPVGSPLSLECTVEGTSNPNLYWYRQAAGRGLQLLFYSVGIGQISSEVPQNLSASRPQDRQFILSSKKLLLSDSGFYLCAWSPGALTEAFFGQGTRLTVV.

CDR3 nucleotides: TGTGCCAGCCGAAGGGGGCGCGAGTATGGCTACACCTTC. Its translation is CASRRGREYGYTF. V and J are TRBV28 and TRBJ1-2; TRBD1 matches at 7 bases. J gave up 5 bases and V 8 bases, and 8 bases lay outside the gene matches. The length of the CDR3 is 13 residues. Germline CDR1 is MDHEN and CDR2 is SYDVKM.

The chain is built from TRBV5-4 and TRBJ2-1; 12 positions match TRBD2. The V and J ends lost 0 bases and 6 bases, in that order; junction bases with no gene match: 4. The CDR3 sequence is 16 residues long. In germline, CDR1 is SGHNT, CDR2 YYREEE (reference sequence). The CDR3 reads CASSLAKLAGGNEQFF. The CDR3 nucleotides are TGTGCCAGCAGCTTGGCCAAACTAGCGGGAGGCAATGAGCAGTTCTTC.

The chain links TRBV7-6 to TRBJ2-7; possibly TRBD1 or TRBD2 for D (5 bases each). Germline V gene sequence: CDR1 SGHVS, CDR2 FNYEAQ. V was trimmed by 3 bases and J by 6 bases, leaving 15 bases between them. The CDR3 is made up of 14 amino acids. The CDR3 loop is CASSLDLFGAEQYF. The CDR3 DNA is TGTGCCAGCAGCTTGGACCTATTCGGGGCCGAGCAGTACTTC.

The gene calls are TRBV4-3 and TRBJ2-1, with no clear D. V lost 0 bases and J lost 5, with 11 bases in between. This CDR3 contains 15 residues. Germline V CDR1 and CDR2: LGHNA, YSLEER. DNA for the CDR3: TGCGCCAGCAGCCAAGAGGTCCTCGGCCACAATGAGCAGTTCTTC. This encodes CASSQEVLGHNEQFF.

The rearrangement joins TRBV9 to TRBJ2-1; a weak D match, TRBD2 (7 bases). The germline V gene encodes CDR1 SGDLS and CDR2 YYNGEE. V was trimmed by 0 bases and J by 0 bases, leaving 13 bases between them. CDR3 length: 17 amino acids. The CDR3 region is CASSVAGGGGSYNEQFF. CDR3 bases: TGTGCCAGCAGCGTAGCTGGAGGGGGGGGCTCCTACAATGAGCAGTTCTTC.

This chain links TRBV28 with TRBJ1-3; D uncertain. The germline CDR1 and CDR2 sequences are MDHEN and SYDVKM. The CDR3 contains 12 residues. V lost 7 bases, J lost 7 bases, and 11 bases lay in between. CDR3 sequence: CASNPGPNTIYF. The DNA of the CDR3 is TGTGCCAGCAACCCGGGTCCGAACACCATATATTTT.

CDR3 in amino acids: CASSDGTYEQYF. The CDR3 DNA reads as TGTGCCAGCAGTGATGGGACCTACGAGCAGTACTTC. The genes are TRBV25-1 and TRBJ2-7; D uncertain. V gave up 3 bases and J gave up 2 bases, with 5 bases separating them. The germline CDR1 and CDR2 sequences are MGHDK and SYGVNS. The CDR3 sequence is 12 residues long.

Here the CDR3 reads CASSPPGQGTDTQYF. The CDR3 DNA reads TGTGCCAGCTCACCGCCGGGACAGGGGACAGATACGCAGTATTTT. The chain couples TRBV18 to TRBJ2-3; 10 bases agree with TRBD1. Trimming removed 3 bases from V and 3 bases from J; junction bases left unmatched: 3. Germline CDR1 is KGHSH and CDR2 is LQKENI. There are 15 residues in the CDR3.

The chain uses TRBV7-2 and TRBJ2-2; D gene uncertain. The germline CDR1 and CDR2 sequences are SGHTA and FQGNSA. This CDR3 comprises 16 residues. V lost 4 bases and J lost 3, with 15 bases in between. In nucleotides, the CDR3 is TGTGCCAGCAGCTCGCCGGTCCGGTGGGACACCGGGGAGCTGTTTTTT. This gives the protein CASSSPVRWDTGELFF.